The 20 T cell receptor beta chains presented below share a single source sample, sequenced in a study of T cells expressing NK-cell markers. TCRdb reanalyzed the 5' RACE reads and collapses them to one entry per CDR3 protein, without DNA. This sample contains under 600,000 distinct CDR3 sequences. Sequencing input: blood T cells: a sorted CD56 or NKG2C T cell subset, CD4+ or CD8+ T cells, or bulk PBMC T cells (not recorded which). These receptors were taken from a woman aged 45 to 65 in good health.

The rearrangement uses TRBV5-1 and TRBJ2-3; absent DNA, TCRdb's TRBD1 call cannot be checked. The CDR3 has 16 amino acids. Looked up from germline, CDR1 is SGHRS and CDR2 is YFSETQ. CDR3 in amino acids: CASSTGRNLGADTQYF.

The chain has TRBV12-3 or TRBV12-4 and TRBJ2-4; as DNA is missing, the TRBD1 call by TCRdb cannot be tested. The CDR3 runs to 17 residues. CDR3: CASTTQGHLGVENIQYF.

The gene calls are TRBV20-1 and TRBJ2-3; the TCRdb D gene call, TRBD2, has no DNA to confirm it. Per the germline V gene, CDR1 is DFQATT and CDR2 is SNEGSKA (reference sequence). This CDR3 comprises 16 residues. The CDR3 loop reads CSASGGSGRSTDTQYF.

The rearrangement joins TRBV19 to TRBJ1-5; TCRdb outputs TRBD1, but without DNA this stays unchecked. Per the germline V gene, CDR1 is LNHDA and CDR2 is SQIVND (reference sequence). This CDR3 has 15 amino acids. CDR3 amino acids: CASSTTGGDYQPQHF.

This chain joins TRBV12-3 or TRBV12-4 and TRBJ2-2. The CDR3 runs 15 residues. The CDR3: CASPGQKGNTGELFF.

The rearrangement uses TRBV6-6 and TRBJ1-3; the TCRdb call, TRBD1, lacks DNA for checking. Germline-derived CDR1 and CDR2 are MNHNY and SVGAGI (reference sequence). This CDR3 contains 14 residues. CDR3 amino acids: CASSEGTGANTIYF.

The V gene is TRBV7-9, the J gene TRBJ2-5; TCRdb reports TRBD2, a call that lacks DNA to check it against. This CDR3 region has 15 residues. Germline CDR1 reads SEHNR; CDR2 reads FQNEAQ (reference sequence). CDR3 in amino acids: CASSTGTSGKKTQYF.

The chain employs TRBV3-1 and TRBJ2-1; without DNA, the TCRdb call of TRBD2 cannot be checked. The germline CDR1 and CDR2 sequences are LGHDT and YNNKEL (reference sequence). This CDR3 region has 14 residues. The CDR3 sequence: CASSQVKRNNEQFF.

This sequence joins TRBV5-1 and TRBJ2-5; TCRdb lists TRBD2, though no DNA is available to test this call. The CDR3 is 15 residues long. The germline V gene has CDR1 SGHRS and CDR2 YFSETQ. CDR3 loop: CASSFGRNPQETQYF. Based on the CDR3 plus reference TRBV5-1 and TRBJ2-5, the full variable domain is KAGVTQTPRYLIKTRGQQVTLSCSPISGHRSVSWYQQTPGQGLQFLFEYFSETQRNKGNFPGRFSGRQFSNSRSEMNVSTLELGDSALYLCASSFGRNPQETQYFGPGTRLLVL.

The chain is built from TRBV29-1 and TRBJ1-2; TCRdb gives TRBD1 as the D gene, but with no DNA this cannot be confirmed. Germline CDR1 and CDR2: SQVTM and ANQGSEA. The CDR3 is made up of 11 amino acids. The CDR3 loop reads CSVRAPGGYTF.

The V gene is TRBV5-6, the J gene TRBJ2-5; TCRdb proposes TRBD1, but this gene call is untestable without DNA. Germline loops: CDR1 SGHDT, CDR2 YYEEEE. The CDR3 length is 13 residues. The CDR3 is CASSRTGAETQYF.

This chain uses TRBV6-2 or TRBV6-3 with TRBJ1-1; TCRdb returns TRBD1, unconfirmable since there is no DNA. Germline CDR1 is MNHEY and CDR2 is SVGEGT. The CDR3 runs 14 residues. CDR3: CASSYRDSYTEAFF.

The chain is built from TRBV6-6 and TRBJ2-3; TCRdb outputs TRBD2, but without DNA this stays unchecked. This CDR3 has 15 amino acids. CDR1 is MNHNY, CDR2 SVGAGI, per germline (reference sequence). The CDR3 here is CASSTTSGREHTQYF.

The V and J genes are TRBV5-1 and TRBJ2-6. Per the germline V gene, CDR1 is SGHRS and CDR2 is YFSETQ. The CDR3 spans 15 residues. CDR3 amino acids: CASSGGSSGANVLTF.

The chain is built from TRBV9 and TRBJ2-7. The CDR3 length is 14 residues. The germline V gene encodes CDR1 SGDLS and CDR2 YYNGEE. CDR3 sequence reads: CASSVSDGDYEQYF.

The chain is built from TRBV12-3 or TRBV12-4 and TRBJ2-1; TCRdb picks TRBD1, but there is no DNA to check that call. This CDR3 comprises 14 residues. CDR3 in amino acids: CASRMPTGQVQQFF.

The gene calls are TRBV6-5 and TRBJ2-2; lacking DNA, the TRBD1 call made by TCRdb goes unchecked. CDR1 is MNHEY, CDR2 SVGAGI, per germline. The CDR3 has 13 amino acids. The CDR3 sequence is CASSPLRGGELFF.

This chain connects TRBV4-1 to TRBJ2-4; TCRdb returns TRBD1, unconfirmable since there is no DNA. CDR1 and CDR2 from the germline V gene are MGHRA and YSYEKL. The CDR3 loop spans 17 amino acids. CDR3 protein: CASSQDFGQGAKNIQYF.

The chain recombines TRBV12-3 or TRBV12-4 with TRBJ2-5. There are 13 residues in the CDR3. This CDR3 is CASSRTQKETQYF.

The V and J genes are TRBV4-1 and TRBJ1-1; no DNA is available, so the TRBD1 call from TCRdb remains unchecked. CDR3 size: 17 residues. CDR1 MGHRA and CDR2 YSYEKL come from the germline V gene. CDR3 loop: CASSLPLLGTPAPEAFF.